This is a list of T cell receptor beta chains from one sample in a study of post-analysis software for immune sequencing data. MiXCR was run by TCRdb on the PCR reads, yielding one entry per CDR3 protein. The sample includes approximately 660,000 distinct CDR3 sequences, 55% to 60% seen only once; the top ten take 11%. Material: blood. The source of these receptors is a girl aged 2 to 9 with multiple sclerosis. Each CDR3 is given with its conserved first and last residue. The D gene is left open where the match is weak. Size tells how often a clone was seen (once, few, many) or the class of an expanded clone, and some rows leave it out.

TRBJ2-5,NA,TRBD1,TRBV11-2,TGTGCCAGCAGCTTAACCAGGGGGCAAGAGCAGTACTTC,CASSLTRGQEQYF
TRBJ1-2,NA,NA,TRBV7-2,TGTGCCAGCAGCTTAGGGCCAGGGGACTATGGCTACACCTTC,CASSLGPGDYGYTF
TRBJ1-2,NA,NA,TRBV29-1,TGCTCGCCTGGGGGCTACACCTTC,CSPGGYTF
TRBJ2-7,NA,NA,TRBV20-1,TGCAGTGCTAGAGAGAACGGCAGAGGCTACGAGCAGTACTTC,CSARENGRGYEQYF
TRBJ2-5,NA,TRBD1,TRBV29-1,TGCAGCGTTGCTGGGACAGGGGAAGAGACCCAGTACTTC,CSVAGTGEETQYF
TRBJ2-3,NA,TRBD2,TRBV18,TGTGCCAGCTCAAGGACTAGCGGGACAGCTAGCACAGATACGCAGTATTTT,CASSRTSGTASTDTQYF
TRBJ1-1,NA,NA,TRBV7-6,TGTGCCAGCAGCTTCGTTTCAGGGAGGATGAACACTGAAGCTTTCTTT,CASSFVSGRMNTEAFF
TRBJ2-1,NA,NA,TRBV27,TGTGCCAGCAGTTTATTGGGCACCTCCTACAATGAGCAGTTCTTC,CASSLLGTSYNEQFF
TRBJ2-7,NA,NA,TRBV20-1,TGCAGTGCTAGAATCCCGGGCCCTATCTACGAGCAGTACTTC,CSARIPGPIYEQYF
TRBJ2-1,NA,NA,TRBV7-2,TGTGCCAGCAGCTTAATAGCAGTTTCCTACAAAGAGCAGTTCTTC,CASSLIAVSYKEQFF
TRBJ2-5,NA,TRBD2,TRBV5-1,TGCGCCAGCAGCCGTCTAGCGGGGGCGTACAATGAGCAGTACTTC,CASSRLAGAYNEQYF
TRBJ2-7,NA,NA,TRBV6-5,TGTGCCAGCAGTTACGAGAGTAGAAACAGGAAAGATCACTACGAGCAGTACTTC,CASSYESRNRKDHYEQYF
TRBJ1-1,NA,TRBD1,TRBV5-1,TGCGCCAGCAGACGCACAGGGGAAGGGAACACTGAAGCTTTCTTT,CASRRTGEGNTEAFF
TRBJ2-1,few,TRBD2,TRBV10-1,TGCGCCAGCAGTGAACTAGCGGCCGGGGGTGAGCAGTTCTTC,CASSELAAGGEQFF
TRBJ2-1,NA,NA,TRBV7-9,TGTGCCAGCAGCGAGCGGGACATTATTTACAATGAGCAGTTCTTC,CASSERDIIYNEQFF
TRBJ2-6,NA,NA,TRBV18,TGTGCCAGCTCACCACTCCGGGACCGGCTCTCTGGGGCCAACGTCCTGACTTTC,CASSPLRDRLSGANVLTF
TRBJ2-1,NA,TRBD1,TRBV7-2,TGTGCCAGCAGTTTATCCGGGACAGGGAGCAATGAGCAGTTCTTC,CASSLSGTGSNEQFF
TRBJ2-3,NA,NA,TRBV25-1,TGTACCAGCAGTGAATACGAGGTTGCAGGTACGCAGTATTTT,CTSSEYEVAGTQYF
TRBJ2-1,NA,TRBD2,TRBV15,TGTGCCACCAGCAGAGATCGGGGGGGCCCGGAAGAGCAGTTCTTC,CATSRDRGGPEEQFF
TRBJ2-3,NA,TRBD1,TRBV7-2,TGTGCCAGCAGCTTAGTTGGGACAGATATGCAGTATTTT,CASSLVGTDMQYF
TRBJ2-1,few,TRBD2,TRBV29-1,TGCAGCGTTGGTGGGGACTATCCGCGGACGAGTCACAATGAGCAGTTCTTC,CSVGGDYPRTSHNEQFF
TRBJ2-5,NA,NA,TRBV5-6,TGTGCCAGCAGCAACCCGTACCAAGAGACCCAGTACTTC,CASSNPYQETQYF
TRBJ2-3,NA,NA,TRBV7-6,TGTGCCAGCAGCTTGATAAGGACAGATACGCAGTATTTT,CASSLIRTDTQYF
TRBJ2-1,NA,TRBD1,TRBV7-9,TGTGCCAGCAGCGGGACAGGGGGTATCAGTGAGCAGTTCTTC,CASSGTGGISEQFF
TRBJ2-1,NA,NA,TRBV27,TGTGCCAGCAGTTTCGGGCTGCATAATGAGCAGTTCTTC,CASSFGLHNEQFF
TRBJ1-1,NA,NA,TRBV19,TGTGCCAGTAGTATAACTGGCAGGAACACTGAAGCTTTCTTT,CASSITGRNTEAFF
TRBJ1-2,NA,NA,TRBV20-1,TGCAGTGCTCCTCTAGGGGCAGGGACTAACTATGGCTACACCTTC,CSAPLGAGTNYGYTF
TRBJ2-6,few,TRBD1,TRBV12-3/TRBV12-4,TGTGCCAGCAGGGGACAGGTGGGGGCCAACGTCCTGACTTTC,CASRGQVGANVLTF
TRBJ2-1,NA,NA,TRBV10-3,TGTGCCATCAGTGAGTCGCGCCAGCAGACCTACAATGAGCAGTTCTTC,CAISESRQQTYNEQFF
TRBJ2-1,NA,TRBD1,TRBV5-1,TGCGCCAGCAGCTTCCTACCGGACAGGGGGAATGAGCAGTTCTTC,CASSFLPDRGNEQFF
TRBJ2-5,NA,NA,TRBV7-2,TGTGCCAACAGCTTATCGCCCCAAGAGACCCAGTACTTC,CANSLSPQETQYF
TRBJ1-1,NA,NA,TRBV5-1,TGCGCCAGCAGCTTGGACACGGGACGGACTTTCTTT,CASSLDTGRTFF
TRBJ1-5,NA,NA,TRBV10-1,TGCGCCAGCAGTGGGGAGAGAGTGGGTTGGCAGCCCCAGCATTTT,CASSGERVGWQPQHF
TRBJ1-4,NA,NA,TRBV4-2,TGTGCCAGCAGCCCCCGATTCACAACTGAGACTAATGAAAAACTGTTTTTT,CASSPRFTTETNEKLFF
TRBJ1-1,NA,NA,TRBV7-9,TGTGCCAGCAGATGGAGCCGGACTGAAGCTTTCTTT,CASRWSRTEAFF
TRBJ2-7,NA,TRBD2,TRBV20-1,TGCAGTGCTGGACTAGCGGGGACCTACGAGCAGTACTTC,CSAGLAGTYEQYF
TRBJ2-6,many,NA,TRBV25-1,TGTGCCAGCAGTGTCACCTCAGTGCCAGGTGGGGCCAACGTCCTGACTTTC,CASSVTSVPGGANVLTF
TRBJ1-2,NA,TRBD1,TRBV4-2,TGTGCCAGCAGCCATCGCGGGACAGGTCCCAAGGTGAACTATGGCTACACCTTC,CASSHRGTGPKVNYGYTF
TRBJ2-3,once,NA,TRBV5-1,TGCGCCAGCAGCTTGGATCAGGCAGATACGCAGTATTTT,CASSLDQADTQYF
TRBJ2-1,NA,NA,TRBV29-1,TGCAGCGTTGAAGGGACACCTCTCGATGAGCAGTTCTTC,CSVEGTPLDEQFF
TRBJ2-5,NA,NA,TRBV15,TGTGCCACCAGCAGATCTGTAAACAGGGAAGAGACCCAGTACTTC,CATSRSVNREETQYF
TRBJ2-1,NA,NA,TRBV7-9,TGTGCCAGCAGCTTAGCCTTCGGCCAGGGCGATGAGCAGTTCTTC,CASSLAFGQGDEQFF
TRBJ2-7,NA,NA,TRBV29-1,TGCAGCGTTGAAGATGCAGGGGAAGGCTACGAGCAGTACTTC,CSVEDAGEGYEQYF
TRBJ2-7,once,TRBD1,TRBV20-1,TGCAGTGCTGGCTCCGGGACAGGGACCGCCGAGCAGTACTTC,CSAGSGTGTAEQYF
TRBJ1-5,NA,NA,TRBV29-1,TGCAGCGTTGAAGATAGGGGCCAGCCCCAGCATTTT,CSVEDRGQPQHF
TRBJ2-7,NA,NA,TRBV6-5,TGTGCCAGCAGTTACTCATGGGGCCGATACGAGCAGTACTTC,CASSYSWGRYEQYF
TRBJ2-1,NA,NA,TRBV5-6,TGTGCCAGCAGCCCCACCCTAGGGGAGCAGTTCTTC,CASSPTLGEQFF
TRBJ2-3,NA,TRBD2,TRBV12-3/TRBV12-4,TGTGCCAGCAGTCCGCCCGGACTAGCGGGGGCCACAGATACGCAGTATTTT,CASSPPGLAGATDTQYF
TRBJ2-5,NA,NA,TRBV6-6,TGTGCCAGCAGTTACACGCGTCGGCAGGAGACCCAGTACTTC,CASSYTRRQETQYF
TRBJ2-7,NA,NA,TRBV5-1,TGCGCCAGCAGCCGCAAGATCGATTCCGAGCAGTACTTC,CASSRKIDSEQYF
TRBJ2-3,NA,NA,TRBV5-1,TGCGCCAGCAGCCCAGTGTGGGGCACAGATACGCAGTATTTT,CASSPVWGTDTQYF
TRBJ2-1,NA,TRBD2,TRBV7-2,TGTGCCGGCAGCCAGGGACTAGCGGGGGGGCCTAGTCCCAATGAGCAGTTCTTC,CAGSQGLAGGPSPNEQFF
TRBJ2-1,NA,TRBD2,TRBV20-1,TGCAGTGTTGGGGGGAGCGGGGTCTCCTACAATGAGCAGTTCTTC,CSVGGSGVSYNEQFF
TRBJ2-1,NA,NA,TRBV20-1,TGCAGTGCTAGACTAGTAACCTACAATGAGCAGTTCTTC,CSARLVTYNEQFF
TRBJ1-4,NA,NA,TRBV20-1,TGCAGTGCCAGAGGGGACAAAACTAATGAAAAACTGTTTTTT,CSARGDKTNEKLFF
TRBJ2-3,NA,NA,TRBV5-1,TGCGCCAGCAGCTTAGGATCGGGGAATGCCAGAGATACGCAGTATTTT,CASSLGSGNARDTQYF
TRBJ1-5,NA,NA,TRBV4-3,TGCGCCAGCAGCCAAGTTAGGGATCAGCCCCAGCATTTT,CASSQVRDQPQHF